These T cell receptor beta chains were read from a single sample in a study of blood T cell repertoires in COVID-19. Method: immunoSEQ multiplex PCR; TCRdb's copy keeps in-frame clones and lacks some. The sample has nearly 15,000 clones, around 89% seen once. Sequences were obtained from peripheral blood. Source of these receptors: a human donor in a cohort sampled during active COVID-19. The CDR3 runs from the conserved cysteine through the conserved F or W.

v_gene: TRBV30
j_gene: TRBJ2-7
CDR3aa: CAWSVPTSTSTCF

v_gene: TRBV5-1
j_gene: TRBJ1-2
CDR3aa: CASSQTGGGYGYTF

v_gene: TRBV18
j_gene: TRBJ2-2
CDR3aa: CASSPGALGLDTGELFF

v_gene: TRBV6-5
j_gene: TRBJ1-1
CDR3aa: CASSMWDSFTEAFF

v_gene: TRBV11-3
j_gene: TRBJ2-5
CDR3aa: CASSPSALASRGETQYF

v_gene: TRBV18
j_gene: TRBJ2-5
CDR3aa: CASSPGQRETQYF

v_gene: TRBV28
j_gene: TRBJ2-5
CDR3aa: CASSLISGRAILGLRETQYF

v_gene: TRBV7-8
j_gene: TRBJ1-1
CDR3aa: CASSLEVARGTEAFF

v_gene: TRBV30
j_gene: TRBJ1-5
CDR3aa: CAWSRDSSQPQHF

v_gene: TRBV5-4
j_gene: TRBJ1-3
CDR3aa: CASSDRDRGSGNTIYF

v_gene: TRBV6-5
j_gene: TRBJ2-7
CDR3aa: CASRMTGQYEQYF

v_gene: TRBV3-1/TRBV3-2
j_gene: TRBJ1-1
CDR3aa: CASSHSTVNTEAFF

v_gene: TRBV6-1
j_gene: TRBJ2-7
CDR3aa: CASSEPGVKDEQYF

v_gene: TRBV28
j_gene: TRBJ1-5
CDR3aa: CASSLGGVGQPQHF

v_gene: TRBV28
j_gene: TRBJ2-7
CDR3aa: CASSLPGQGSYEQYF

v_gene: TRBV7-9
j_gene: TRBJ2-1
CDR3aa: CASSSGLAGDHYNEQFF

v_gene: TRBV3-1/TRBV3-2
j_gene: TRBJ1-2
CDR3aa: CASSPGGYGYTF

v_gene: TRBV5-1
j_gene: TRBJ2-3
CDR3aa: CASSLGVGGGRRTDTQYF

v_gene: TRBV19
j_gene: TRBJ1-5
CDR3aa: CASSMTRPRGRGALYFQPQHF

v_gene: TRBV30
j_gene: TRBJ1-3
CDR3aa: CAWSDGSNTIYF

v_gene: TRBV14
j_gene: TRBJ2-5
CDR3aa: CASSQAEGGRETQYF

v_gene: TRBV7-9
j_gene: TRBJ2-7
CDR3aa: CASTKRGYYEQYF

v_gene: TRBV4-1
j_gene: TRBJ2-7
CDR3aa: CASSQGAGREPYEQYF

v_gene: TRBV9
j_gene: TRBJ2-7
CDR3aa: CASSVGGTLSYEQYF

v_gene: TRBV5-1
j_gene: TRBJ2-2
CDR3aa: CASSASGGRLVGELFF

v_gene: TRBV7-8
j_gene: TRBJ1-5
CDR3aa: CASSDPTGSNSNQPQHF

v_gene: TRBV14
j_gene: TRBJ1-1
CDR3aa: CASSQEGGGRSMAEAFF

v_gene: TRBV24-1
j_gene: TRBJ2-5
CDR3aa: CATSDLREETQYF

v_gene: TRBV27
j_gene: TRBJ2-1
CDR3aa: CASSSGLAGGVLF

v_gene: TRBV6-5
j_gene: TRBJ1-1
CDR3aa: CASSWDTRYTEAFF

v_gene: TRBV5-3
j_gene: TRBJ2-1
CDR3aa: CARSLGAVSYNEQFF

v_gene: TRBV30
j_gene: TRBJ2-5
CDR3aa: CAMNYKTGGKETQYF

v_gene: TRBV5-1
j_gene: TRBJ2-5
CDR3aa: CASSLTTQETQYF

v_gene: TRBV7-9
j_gene: TRBJ1-1
CDR3aa: CASSSDGGVKAFF

v_gene: TRBV7-3
j_gene: TRBJ2-3
CDR3aa: CASSLPQGTQYF

v_gene: TRBV19
j_gene: TRBJ2-7
CDR3aa: CASSMDLTEYPYF

v_gene: TRBV4-1
j_gene: TRBJ2-1
CDR3aa: CASTGTGVNEQFF

v_gene: TRBV19
j_gene: TRBJ1-1
CDR3aa: CASSNPGGADTEAFF

v_gene: TRBV18
j_gene: TRBJ2-1
CDR3aa: CASSPSVRTSGYNEQFF

v_gene: TRBV30
j_gene: TRBJ1-5
CDR3aa: CAWSVMTGPQHF

v_gene: TRBV5-1
j_gene: TRBJ2-1
CDR3aa: CASSQSLRAGLEQFF

v_gene: TRBV28
j_gene: TRBJ2-7
CDR3aa: CASSFSSFPYEQYF

v_gene: TRBV3-1/TRBV3-2
j_gene: TRBJ2-3
CDR3aa: CASSPLGLAGVRWSTDTQYF

v_gene: TRBV6-6
j_gene: TRBJ2-3
CDR3aa: CASFPGLASDTQYF

v_gene: TRBV7-8
j_gene: TRBJ2-5
CDR3aa: CASSTRTGVETQYF

v_gene: TRBV4-1
j_gene: TRBJ2-5
CDR3aa: CASSPLPRETQYF

v_gene: TRBV5-5
j_gene: TRBJ2-3
CDR3aa: CASSLQGRPTDTQYF

v_gene: TRBV7-9
j_gene: TRBJ2-3
CDR3aa: CASSPSGMSTDTQYF

v_gene: TRBV19
j_gene: TRBJ1-2
CDR3aa: CASSINMGPGYTF

v_gene: TRBV28
j_gene: TRBJ2-7
CDR3aa: CASSMTGTGFYEQYF

v_gene: TRBV28
j_gene: TRBJ2-7
CDR3aa: CASTKGVYYEQYF

v_gene: TRBV19
j_gene: TRBJ2-3
CDR3aa: CASSMSRNTQYF

v_gene: TRBV11-3
j_gene: TRBJ2-5
CDR3aa: CASSPGVKETQYF

v_gene: TRBV19
j_gene: TRBJ1-1
CDR3aa: CASNEDRDMNTEAFF

v_gene: TRBV2
j_gene: TRBJ2-3
CDR3aa: CASSSLAGGTDTQYF